This TCR beta chain was identified in a study of blood T cell repertoires in COVID-19. About the study: The cDNA or gDNA used as material had been derived from T cells, B-cell-depleted T cells, or PBMCs.

Each recovered donor of Cohort 3 presented with two negative PCRs, clearance, or symptom resolution. Germline CDR1 is SGDLS and CDR2 is YYNGEE. The V end lost 4 bases, the J end lost 8 bases, and 15 bases lay between the germline ends. The CDR3 covers 14 residues. TCRdb's copy holds only in-frame clones and misses some; the assay was immunoSEQ multiplex PCR. The sample includes about 130,000 clones, 78% of them seen just once. The source is a woman in her forties or fifties who had recovered from COVID-19. This chain uses TRBV9 with TRBJ1-4, with D hard to call. The source material was PBMCs or T cells enriched from blood (not recorded which). In DNA, the CDR3 is TGTGCCAGCAGCTCACTTCCGGTGGGCGAAAAACTGTTTTTT. It codes for CASSSLPVGEKLFF.